This record looks at one T cell receptor beta chain sequence and its context. Its target is not known. Only in-frame clones appear in the TCRdb table, and some are missing; sequencing was by immunoSEQ multiplex PCR. The profile covers 38,000 or so clones, with 85% to 95% appearing a single time and more than 0.45% taken by the ten largest. The data stem from a study of graft-versus-host responses after intestinal transplantation. The V and J ends lost 9 bases and 4 bases, in that order; junction bases with no gene match: 6. Germline V gene lookup returns CDR1 MNHEY and CDR2 SVGAGI. This CDR3 spans 13 amino acids.

The chain uses TRBV6-5 and TRBJ1-5; 7 positions match TRBD1. The origin of this receptor is a human donor who was the organ donor for an intestinal transplant. The sample here was unstimulated CD8+ T cells sorted from spleen or lymph node cells, taken before transplant. The CDR3 nucleotides read TGTGCCAGAACAGGGGCGAGTAATCAGCCCCAGCATTTT. It encodes CARTGASNQPQHF.